This T cell receptor beta chain was retrieved from a study of OX40 agonist ivuxolimab in advanced cancers. General study points: Expanded clones tended on average to be more numerous among CD8+ T cells than CD4+. The authors also found low normalized T-cell clonal expansion in some nonresponders.

Regarding this clone: Its antigen remains unidentified.

Trimming took 9 bases from V and 4 from J; bases not matched to a gene: 9. The CDR3 extends over 14 amino acids. Germline V gene sequence: CDR1 LNHDA, CDR2 SQIVND (reference sequence). Libraries were prepared by immunoSEQ multiplex PCR; TCRdb keeps only in-frame clonotypes and omits some of them. The sample holds 45,000 to 65,000 clones; 88% are singletons and the top ten take 5.5% to 8.5%. This chain uses TRBV19 with TRBJ2-3; TRBD2 aligns across 8 bases. This sequence originates from an adult with an advanced solid tumor such as melanoma, head and neck, liver or kidney cancer. The sequenced sample was CD4+ or CD8+ T cells sorted from blood, obtained in a trial of the OX40 agonist ivuxolimab. CDR3 sequence: CARYTGTRADTQYF. DNA of the CDR3: TGTGCCAGATATACGGGGACTAGAGCAGATACGCAGTATTTT.